These 8 T cell receptor beta chains originate from one sample sequenced in a study of blood T cell repertoires in COVID-19. Sequenced by immunoSEQ multiplex PCR; TCRdb stores in-frame clones only, minus some. The sample lists nearly 350,000 clones, about 87% occurring once. The sample consisted of peripheral blood. The receptors shown here come from a woman aged 45-59 years with COVID-19, enrolled during active disease.

The CDR3 here is CASSIQGRDSNEQFF. In DNA, the CDR3 is TGTGCCAGTAGTATCCAGGGAAGGGATAGCAATGAGCAGTTCTTC. V gene TRBV19 combines with J gene TRBJ2-1; a weak D match, TRBD1 (5 bases). Trimming took 3 bases from V and 6 from J, leaving 15 bases between them. The CDR3 is 15 amino acids. Germline V gives CDR1 LNHDA, CDR2 SQIVND (reference sequence).

The chain combines TRBV11-2 with TRBJ2-5; D might be TRBD1 (5 bases). V was clipped by 1 base and J by 2 bases, with 14 bases between them. The CDR3 is 16 amino acids. CDR1 and CDR2 (germline): SGHAT, FQNNGV. The chain's CDR3 is CASSLGLGAPQETQYF. The CDR3 DNA follows: TGTGCCAGCAGCTTAGGACTTGGGGCACCTCAAGAGACCCAGTACTTC. The entire variable domain, with the rest obtained from reference TRBV11-2 and TRBJ2-5, is as follows: EAGVAQSPRYKIIEKRQSVAFWCNPISGHATLYWYQQILGQGPKLLIQFQNNGVVDDSQLPKDRFSAERLKGVDSTLKIQPAKLEDSAVYLCASSLGLGAPQETQYFGPGTRLLVL.

Only one count was recorded for this clone. The CDR3 region is CASSLARQGANIQYF. CDR3 nucleotides: TGTGCCAGCTCACTCGCCAGGCAGGGGGCGAACATTCAGTACTTC. The chain has TRBV18 and TRBJ2-4; TRBD1 matches 8 bases. The CDR3 runs to 15 residues. V lost 4 bases to trimming and J lost 7 bases; unmatched junction nucleotides: 9. Per the germline V gene, CDR1 is KGHSH and CDR2 is LQKENI. The full variable domain, completed using reference TRBV18 and TRBJ2-4, is NAGVMQNPRHLVRRRGQEARLRCSPMKGHSHVYWYRQLPEEGLKFMVYLQKENIIDESGMPKERFSAEFPKEGPSILRIQQVVRGDSAAYFCASSLARQGANIQYFGAGTRLSVL.

The rearrangement joins TRBV19 to TRBJ1-6, with D possibly matching TRBD1 (6 bases). Germline V gene lookup returns CDR1 LNHDA and CDR2 SQIVND (reference sequence). V was clipped by 5 bases and J by 10 bases, with 12 bases between them. CDR3 length: 13 residues. The DNA for the CDR3 is TGTGCCAGTAGTGGGCAGGGACAATCACCCCTCCACTTT. Translated, it gives CASSGQGQSPLHF.

V gene TRBV7-8 combines with J gene TRBJ1-4; D might be TRBD1 (6 bases). V was cut by 4 bases and J by 3 bases, with 9 bases left in between. In germline, CDR1 is SGHVS, CDR2 FQNEAQ. CDR3 length: 14 residues. The chain's CDR3 is CASSYRAPNEKLFF. The CDR3 bases are TGTGCCAGCAGCTACAGGGCGCCTAATGAAAAACTGTTTTTT.

This clone was seen repeatedly, ten times or more. This chain uses TRBV30 with TRBJ1-6; 7 bases are shared with TRBD1. Germline lookup yields CDR1 GTSNPN and CDR2 SVGIG (reference sequence). The CDR3 runs to 13 residues. Trimming removed 4 bases from V and 7 bases from J; junction bases left unmatched: 4. CDR3 amino acids: CAWKAGGNSPLHF. In DNA, the CDR3 is TGTGCCTGGAAGGCAGGGGGGAATTCACCCCTCCACTTT.

This chain uses TRBV5-1 with TRBJ2-1; 9 nucleotides align to TRBD2. Germline V CDR1 and CDR2: SGHRS, YFSETQ. V was pared by 0 bases and J by 3 bases, with 1 base of the junction left unmatched. The CDR3 spans 15 residues. The CDR3 loop is CASSLASGNYNEQFF. The CDR3 bases are TGCGCCAGCAGCTTGGCTAGCGGGAACTACAATGAGCAGTTCTTC.

With respect to this clone: The junction does not match germline at one end; this may be a read error. The chain employs TRBV7-7 and TRBJ2-1, with unresolved D. The CDR3 runs 13 residues. CDR1 is SSHAT and CDR2 is FNYEAQ in the germline V gene (reference sequence). The CDR3 sequence: CASSLGPEREQFF. The CDR3 coding sequence is TGTGCTAGCAGCTTAGGACCGGAGCGTGAGCAGTTCTTC.